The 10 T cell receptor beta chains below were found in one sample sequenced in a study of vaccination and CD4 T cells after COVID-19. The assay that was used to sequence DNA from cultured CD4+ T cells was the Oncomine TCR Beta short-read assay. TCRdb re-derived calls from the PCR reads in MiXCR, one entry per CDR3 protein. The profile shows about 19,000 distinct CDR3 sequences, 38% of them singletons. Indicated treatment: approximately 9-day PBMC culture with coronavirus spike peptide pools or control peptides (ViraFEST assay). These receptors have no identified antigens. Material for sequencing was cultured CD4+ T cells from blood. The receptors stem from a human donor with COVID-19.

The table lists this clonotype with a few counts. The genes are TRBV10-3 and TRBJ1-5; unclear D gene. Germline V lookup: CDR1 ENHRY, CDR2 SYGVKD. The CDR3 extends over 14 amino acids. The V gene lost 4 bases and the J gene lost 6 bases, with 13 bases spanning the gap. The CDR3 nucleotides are TGTGCCATCAGTGGAACCGAGCAATCTCAGCCCCAGCATTTT. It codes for CAISGTEQSQPQHF.

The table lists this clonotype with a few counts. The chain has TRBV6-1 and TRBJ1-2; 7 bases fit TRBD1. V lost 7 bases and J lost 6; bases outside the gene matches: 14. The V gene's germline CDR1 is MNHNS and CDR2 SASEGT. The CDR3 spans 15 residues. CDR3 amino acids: CASTYTGASPHGYTF. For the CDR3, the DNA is TGTGCCAGCACCTACACAGGGGCGTCTCCCCATGGCTACACCTTC.

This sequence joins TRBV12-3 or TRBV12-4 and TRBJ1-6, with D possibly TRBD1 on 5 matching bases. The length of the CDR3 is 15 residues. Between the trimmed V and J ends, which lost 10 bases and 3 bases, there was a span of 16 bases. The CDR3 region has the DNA TGTGCCACCCAAAAAGAGACAGTCTATAATTCACCCCTCCACTTT. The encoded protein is CATQKETVYNSPLHF.

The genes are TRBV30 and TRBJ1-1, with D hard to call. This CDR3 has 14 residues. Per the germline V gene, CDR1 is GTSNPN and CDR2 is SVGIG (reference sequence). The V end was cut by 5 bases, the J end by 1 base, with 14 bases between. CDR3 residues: CAWEIGRKNTEAFF. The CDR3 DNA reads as TGTGCCTGGGAGATTGGACGGAAGAACACTGAAGCTTTCTTT.

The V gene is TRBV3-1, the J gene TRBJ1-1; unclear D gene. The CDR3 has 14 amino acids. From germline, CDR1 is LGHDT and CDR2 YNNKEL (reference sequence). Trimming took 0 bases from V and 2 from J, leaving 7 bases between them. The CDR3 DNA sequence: TGTGCCAGCAGCCAAGATTCGGGAAACACTGAAGCTTTCTTT. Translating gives CASSQDSGNTEAFF.

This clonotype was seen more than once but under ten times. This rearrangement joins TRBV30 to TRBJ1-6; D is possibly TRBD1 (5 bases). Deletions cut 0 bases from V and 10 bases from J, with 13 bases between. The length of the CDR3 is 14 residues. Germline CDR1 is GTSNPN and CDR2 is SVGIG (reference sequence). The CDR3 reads CAWSVGGWGSPLHF. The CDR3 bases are TGTGCCTGGAGTGTCGGGGGATGGGGGTCACCCCTCCACTTT. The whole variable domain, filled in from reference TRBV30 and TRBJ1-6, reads SQTIHQWPATLVQPVGSPLSLECTVEGTSNPNLYWYRQAAGRGLQLLFYSVGIGQISSEVPQNLSASRPQDRQFILSSKKLLLSDSGFYLCAWSVGGWGSPLHFGNGTRLTVT.

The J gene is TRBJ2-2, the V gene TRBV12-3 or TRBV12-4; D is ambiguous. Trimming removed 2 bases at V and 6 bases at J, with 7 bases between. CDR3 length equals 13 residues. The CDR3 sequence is CASSLRPAGELFF. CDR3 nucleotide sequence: TGTGCCAGCAGTTTAAGGCCGGCCGGGGAGCTGTTTTTT.

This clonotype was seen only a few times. The CDR3 loop reads CASSLGIGAGRYGYTF. The DNA of the CDR3 is TGTGCCAGCAGCTTAGGCATCGGGGCAGGGCGCTATGGCTACACCTTC. The chain joins TRBV11-3 to TRBJ1-2; a weak D match, TRBD1 (5 bases). V lost 1 base and J 4 bases, leaving 16 bases between the germline ends. The germline V gene has CDR1 SGHNT and CDR2 YENEEA. The CDR3 is 16 residues long.

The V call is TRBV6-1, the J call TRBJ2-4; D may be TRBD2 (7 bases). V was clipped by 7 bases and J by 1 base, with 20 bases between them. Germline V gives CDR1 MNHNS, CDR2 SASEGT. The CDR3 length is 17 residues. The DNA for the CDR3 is TGTGCCAGCAACGGACCTTGGGAGGGGGAGGCCAAAAACATTCAGTACTTC. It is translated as CASNGPWEGEAKNIQYF.

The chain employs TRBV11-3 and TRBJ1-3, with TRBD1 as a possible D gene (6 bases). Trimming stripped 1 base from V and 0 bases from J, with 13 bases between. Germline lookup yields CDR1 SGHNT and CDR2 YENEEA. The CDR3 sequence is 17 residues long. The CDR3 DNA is TGTGCCAGCAGCTTAGCCGGACAGTTCTTCTCTGGAAACACCATATATTTT. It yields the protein CASSLAGQFFSGNTIYF.